Below, 30 T cell receptor beta chains from the same sample are listed, as sequenced in a study of memory CD4+ T cells and cytomegalovirus serostatus. Single viable CD3+CD4+CD8-CD45RO+ cells were sorted as the memory CD4+ T cells. Here immunoSEQ multiplex PCR was the method, and the copy in TCRdb shows in-frame clones only, minus some. Of about 82,000 clones listed, roughly 80% are singletons. The sample was memory CD4+ T cells from blood. The origin of the receptors is an adult in good health and CMV-seronegative.

The rearrangement joins TRBV9 to TRBJ2-5, with a tentative D call TRBD2 (5 bases). CDR3 length: 16 residues. V was pared by 4 bases and J by 3 bases, with 19 bases between. CDR1 and CDR2 (germline): SGDLS, YYNGEE. The CDR3, as DNA: TGTGCCAGCAGCCCCCCGGCGGCTCACGGGGAAGAGACCCAGTACTTC. Translated, it gives CASSPPAAHGEETQYF.

The chain carries TRBV6-5 and TRBJ1-4, with 7 bases identical to TRBD1. This CDR3 comprises 13 residues. V was clipped by 8 bases and J by 3 bases; unmatched bases: 3. Germline lookup yields CDR1 MNHEY and CDR2 SVGAGI. CDR3 coding DNA: TGTGCCAGCGGACAGGTTGCTAATGAAAAACTGTTTTTT. Protein: CASGQVANEKLFF.

This chain connects TRBV30 to TRBJ1-2; D is uncertain. Germline V CDR1 and CDR2: GTSNPN, SVGIG (reference sequence). This CDR3 has 13 amino acids. The ends were cut back, 1 base at V and 5 bases at J, with 11 bases in the middle. In DNA, the CDR3 is TGTGCCTGGAGTGCTCGAGGGCTTTATGGCTACACCTTC. Protein: CAWSARGLYGYTF.

The chain carries TRBV2 and TRBJ1-5, with TRBD1 as a possible D gene (6 bases). The CDR3 has 15 amino acids. The germline V gene has CDR1 SNHLY and CDR2 FYNNEI. Deletions cut 4 bases from V and 3 bases from J, with 13 bases between. Here the CDR3 DNA reads TGTGCCAGCAGTGCACAGGGTAGGGCCAATCAGCCCCAGCATTTT. Translated: CASSAQGRANQPQHF.

This clone was observed once. The gene calls are TRBV2 and TRBJ1-4; tentative D call: TRBD1 (6 bases). Germline V CDR1 and CDR2: SNHLY, FYNNEI. The V and J ends lost 4 bases and 8 bases respectively, with 14 bases between them. The CDR3 length is 14 residues. CDR3 protein: CASSGVQGGEKLFF. In nucleotides, the CDR3 is TGTGCCAGCAGTGGGGTACAGGGAGGCGAAAAACTGTTTTTT. The full variable domain, completed using reference TRBV2 and TRBJ1-4, is EPEVTQTPSHQVTQMGQEVILRCVPISNHLYFYWYRQILGQKVEFLVSFYNNEISEKSEIFDDQFSVERPDGSNFTLKIRSTKLEDSAMYFCASSGVQGGEKLFFGSGTQLSVL.

The chain recombines TRBV5-4 with TRBJ1-1; weak D call: TRBD1 (5 bases). Trimming pared 0 bases from V and 4 bases from J, leaving 13 bases between. The CDR3 runs to 15 residues. Per germline, CDR1 SGHNT and CDR2 YYREEE (reference sequence). This chain's CDR3 is CASSLVGAGSTEAFF. The DNA of the CDR3 is TGTGCCAGCAGCTTGGTTGGGGCTGGGAGCACTGAAGCTTTCTTT.

The chain links TRBV5-1 to TRBJ2-7; the match to TRBD1 covers 8 bases. Germline-derived CDR1 and CDR2 are SGHRS and YFSETQ. The CDR3 extends over 14 amino acids. The V segment lost 4 bases and the J segment 2 bases; nucleotides outside the gene matches: 5. The CDR3 region is CASSGGQAAYEQYF. The CDR3 DNA reads as TGCGCCAGCAGCGGGGGACAGGCCGCCTACGAGCAGTACTTC. The variable domain in full, with the rest retrieved from reference TRBV5-1 and TRBJ2-7, is KAGVTQTPRYLIKTRGQQVTLSCSPISGHRSVSWYQQTPGQGLQFLFEYFSETQRNKGNFPGRFSGRQFSNSRSEMNVSTLELGDSALYLCASSGGQAAYEQYFGPGTRLTVT.

As regards this clone: The junction departs from germline at one end; a sequencing error may be responsible. The CDR3 region is CASSPRAGGIQETQYF. CDR3 nucleotides: TGTGCTAGCAGCCCCAGAGCGGGGGGGATCCAAGAGACCCAGTACTTC. The genes are TRBV7-7 and TRBJ2-5, with TRBD2 matching over 10 bases. CDR3 size: 16 residues. Germline V lookup: CDR1 SSHAT, CDR2 FNYEAQ (reference sequence). Full variable domain (outside the CDR3, taken from reference TRBV7-7 and TRBJ2-5): GAGVSQSPRYKVTKRGQDVTLRCDPISSHATLYWYQQALGQGPEFLTYFNYEAQPDKSGLPSDRFSAERPEGSISTLTIQRTEQRDSAMYRCASSPRAGGIQETQYFGPGTRLLVL.

V usage is TRBV18 and J usage is TRBJ1-2; TRBD1 is a possible D gene (6 bases). The CDR3 consists of 17 residues. Germline CDR1 and CDR2: KGHSH and LQKENI. V lost 3 bases, J lost 1 base, and 18 bases lay in between. As DNA, the CDR3 is TGTGCCAGCTCACCGAGAAGACAGGCCCTCGATAACTATGGCTACACCTTC. Its translation: CASSPRRQALDNYGYTF.

This sequence joins TRBV4-3 and TRBJ2-1; weak D call: TRBD2 (6 bases). The germline V and J ends were trimmed by 0 bases and 5 bases, with 11 bases remaining between them. Germline CDR1 and CDR2: LGHNA and YSLEER. The CDR3 consists of 15 residues. The CDR3 coding sequence is TGCGCCAGCAGCCAAGAAGGGTGGGGGGACAATGAGCAGTTCTTC. This sequence encodes CASSQEGWGDNEQFF.

This clone was seen ten or more times. CDR3: CASKGTVYSPLHF. CDR3 DNA: TGTGCCAGCAAAGGGACAGTATATTCACCCCTCCACTTT. The V gene is TRBV2, the J gene TRBJ1-6; 7 bases line up with TRBD1. The V segment lost 7 bases and the J segment 8 bases; nucleotides outside the gene matches: 5. The germline CDR1 and CDR2 sequences are SNHLY and FYNNEI. The CDR3 length is 13 residues.

The genes are TRBV19 and TRBJ2-7; TRBD1 agrees at 9 bases. This CDR3 comprises 14 residues. Germline V gene lookup returns CDR1 LNHDA and CDR2 SQIVND (reference sequence). The trim removed 5 bases at V and 7 bases at J, leaving 9 bases unmatched. The CDR3: CASSPGQGSGEQYF. As DNA, the CDR3 is TGTGCCAGTAGTCCGGGACAGGGCTCAGGGGAGCAGTACTTC. Using reference TRBV19 and TRBJ2-7 for the parts outside the CDR3, the full variable domain is DGGITQSPKYLFRKEGQNVTLSCEQNLNHDAMYWYRQDPGQGLRLIYYSQIVNDFQKGDIAEGYSVSREKKESFPLTVTSAQKNPTAFYLCASSPGQGSGEQYFGPGTRLTVT.

The V gene is TRBV5-1, the J gene TRBJ1-1; TRBD1 is a possible D gene (6 bases). The germline V gene has CDR1 SGHRS and CDR2 YFSETQ. CDR3 length: 14 residues. V lost 4 bases and J lost 3, with 13 bases in between. The CDR3 is CASSLRAGDTEAFF. CDR3 in DNA: TGCGCCAGCAGCCTTCGGGCAGGGGACACTGAAGCTTTCTTT.

This chain's CDR3 is CASSGGTPQPTDTQYF. In DNA, the CDR3 is TGCGCCAGCAGCGGCGGGACTCCACAACCCACAGATACGCAGTATTTT. The V call is TRBV5-1, the J call TRBJ2-3; D may be TRBD2 (6 bases). CDR1 SGHRS and CDR2 YFSETQ come from the germline V gene. The CDR3 length is 16 residues. Trimming removed 4 bases at V and 2 bases at J, with 17 bases between.

This chain links TRBV11-2 with TRBJ2-7, with D perhaps matching TRBD2 (5 bases). The CDR3 contains 13 residues. Germline CDR1 SGHAT, CDR2 FQNNGV. V lost 1 base and J 5 bases, leaving 9 bases between the germline ends. The CDR3 sequence is CASSLVGGNEQYF. CDR3 nucleotide sequence: TGTGCCAGCAGCTTAGTCGGAGGCAACGAGCAGTACTTC.

The rearrangement uses TRBV7-9 and TRBJ1-5, with 7 bases that match TRBD1. Germline trimming cut 5 bases from V and 6 bases from J; bases unmatched to any gene: 10. The V gene's germline CDR1 is SEHNR and CDR2 FQNEAQ (reference sequence). The length of the CDR3 is 15 residues. The CDR3 is CASSPLQGNRQPQHF. Written as DNA, the CDR3 is TGTGCCAGCAGCCCCTTACAGGGGAACCGTCAGCCCCAGCATTTT.

This chain uses TRBV2 with TRBJ1-6; 7 nucleotides line up with TRBD1. This CDR3 has 13 residues. Germline V lookup: CDR1 SNHLY, CDR2 FYNNEI. The trim removed 10 bases at V and 10 bases at J, leaving 10 bases unmatched. The CDR3 DNA follows: TGTGCCACCCGACAGGGTTCGCGATCACCCCTCCACTTT. Amino acid sequence: CATRQGSRSPLHF.

The V gene is TRBV29-1, the J gene TRBJ2-7; tentative D call: TRBD2 (6 bases). V lost 2 bases and J 7 bases, leaving 15 bases between the germline ends. Germline V gene lookup returns CDR1 SQVTM and CDR2 ANQGSEA. CDR3 length equals 13 residues. The CDR3 loop reads CSVERRGAGEQYF. For the CDR3, the DNA is TGCAGCGTTGAACGGCGAGGGGCGGGGGAGCAGTACTTC.

This chain joins TRBV7-8 and TRBJ2-3; D could derive from TRBD1 or TRBD2 (5 bases each). V lost 5 bases, J lost 4 bases, and 13 bases lay in between. The germline CDR1 and CDR2 sequences are SGHVS and FQNEAQ. The CDR3 extends over 14 amino acids. CDR3 sequence reads: CASSQDRGADTQYF. CDR3 sequence (DNA): TGTGCCAGCAGCCAGGACCGAGGGGCAGATACGCAGTATTTT.

This clone appeared a few times. The rearrangement joins TRBV7-8 to TRBJ1-2; no firm D call. The CDR3 loop spans 17 amino acids. The V end lost 1 base, the J end lost 2 bases, and 17 bases lay between the germline ends. Germline V CDR1 and CDR2: SGHVS, FQNEAQ. The DNA of the CDR3 is TGTGCCAGCAGCTTAGTGACATTCGGAGGGCCAAACTATGGCTACACCTTC. It yields the protein CASSLVTFGGPNYGYTF.

This clone was observed once. This CDR3 reads CASSQRGLAGGVYEQYF. CDR3 DNA: TGCGCCAGCAGCCAACGGGGACTAGCGGGGGGCGTCTACGAGCAGTACTTC. The chain has TRBV4-1 and TRBJ2-7, with 15 bases matching TRBD2. The germline V gene encodes CDR1 MGHRA and CDR2 YSYEKL. The CDR3 contains 17 residues. The V gene end was trimmed by 2 bases and the J gene end by 3 bases; junction bases not matched to a gene: 5.

The rearrangement uses TRBV2 and TRBJ2-3, with a possible D match to TRBD1 (6 bases). Trimming took off 7 bases at V and 4 bases at J, with 15 bases between the two ends. This CDR3 is 14 amino acids long. Germline loops: CDR1 SNHLY, CDR2 FYNNEI. Written as DNA, the CDR3 is TGTGCCAGCAACCGACAGGCCGCGTCAGATACGCAGTATTTT. Translating gives CASNRQAASDTQYF. Supplemented by reference TRBV2 and TRBJ2-3, the full variable domain reads EPEVTQTPSHQVTQMGQEVILRCVPISNHLYFYWYRQILGQKVEFLVSFYNNEISEKSEIFDDQFSVERPDGSNFTLKIRSTKLEDSAMYFCASNRQAASDTQYFGPGTRLTVL.

The chain joins TRBV2 to TRBJ1-5, with TRBD1 matching 8 bases. There are 15 residues in the CDR3. Germline V gene data show CDR1 as SNHLY and CDR2 as FYNNEI. The J segment lost 5 bases and the V segment lost 6 bases, leaving 9 bases of the junction unmatched. In DNA form, the CDR3 reads TGTGCCAGCAGGAGCGGACAGGGAGCGGATCAGCCCCAGCATTTT. Amino acid sequence: CASRSGQGADQPQHF.

The chain links TRBV11-2 to TRBJ1-2; 9 bases match TRBD1. The germline CDR1 and CDR2 sequences are SGHAT and FQNNGV. The ends lost 3 bases at V and 4 bases at J; junction bases unmatched: 6. CDR3 length: 15 amino acids. CDR3 nucleotide sequence: TGTGCCAGCAGCTTTGACAGGGGGACGGGCTATGGCTACACCTTC. It specifies CASSFDRGTGYGYTF.

This clone was seen once. Written as DNA, the CDR3 is TGCGCCAGCAGCCCGACAGGCTCTGGAAACACCATATATTTT. It specifies CASSPTGSGNTIYF. The chain uses TRBV4-1 and TRBJ1-3; D perhaps matches TRBD1 (6 bases). The V and J ends lost 4 bases and 0 bases respectively, with 7 bases between them. The germline CDR1 and CDR2 sequences are MGHRA and YSYEKL. The CDR3 spans 14 residues.

This chain links TRBV6-6 with TRBJ2-3; D is uncertain. In germline, CDR1 is MNHNY, CDR2 SVGAGI (reference sequence). The germline V and J ends were trimmed by 6 bases and 5 bases, with 6 bases remaining between them. The CDR3 is 11 residues long. This chain's CDR3 is CASRALDTQYF. CDR3 sequence (DNA): TGTGCCAGCAGAGCGTTAGATACGCAGTATTTT.

V usage is TRBV19 and J usage is TRBJ1-6, with no clear D. Germline values: CDR1 LNHDA, CDR2 SQIVND (reference sequence). Trimming took 1 base from V and 6 from J, leaving 10 bases between them. CDR3 length equals 15 residues. CDR3 region: CASSIAGLGNSPLHF. The CDR3 DNA reads TGTGCCAGTAGTATAGCAGGTTTGGGTAATTCACCCCTCCACTTT.

This chain uses TRBV18 with TRBJ2-7, with TRBD2 matching over 9 bases. This CDR3 comprises 15 residues. The V segment lost 6 bases and the J segment 3 bases; nucleotides outside the gene matches: 9. Germline assignment: CDR1 KGHSH and CDR2 LQKENI. CDR3 in DNA: TGTGCCAGCTCGCCGCTAGCGGGGTTAGGCTACGAGCAGTACTTC. This gives the protein CASSPLAGLGYEQYF.

The V call is TRBV4-2, the J call TRBJ2-3; tentative D call: TRBD1 (6 bases). V shed 4 bases and J shed 6 bases, with 11 bases lying between them. This CDR3 has 13 amino acids. The germline V gene encodes CDR1 LGHNA and CDR2 YNFKEQ. The CDR3 here is CASSPEGVDTQYF. The DNA for the CDR3 is TGTGCCAGCAGCCCCGAGGGGGTCGATACGCAGTATTTT.

The chain carries TRBV25-1 and TRBJ1-5; the D is unclear. CDR1 and CDR2 (germline): MGHDK, SYGVNS. The CDR3 extends over 14 amino acids. V was trimmed by 1 base and J by 3 bases, leaving 7 bases between them. The DNA of the CDR3 is TGTGCCAGCAGTGAATTGATTATCAATCAGCCCCAGCATTTT. Residues: CASSELIINQPQHF. Full variable domain (remainder filled in from reference TRBV25-1 and TRBJ1-5): EADIYQTPRYLVIGTGKKITLECSQTMGHDKMYWYQQDPGMELHLIHYSYGVNSTEKGDLSSESTVSRIRTEHFPLTLESARPSHTSQYLCASSELIINQPQHFGDGTRLSIL.